The present TCR beta chain was sequenced within a study of blood T cells in healthy people across ages. The authors ran a second PCR of 7 to 11 cycles using a sample-barcoded 5' primer and a J-beta primer mix. Each CDR3 protein gets one entry after TCRdb re-called the 5' RACE reads with MiXCR. The table shows 600,000 to 900,000 distinct CDR3 sequences, with about a quarter occurring only once. Extraction of total RNA produced a minimum of 5 micrograms from each sample. The same sample was also used in a study of T cells of mothers and their children.

Source material: blood. The TCR was taken from a boy younger than 18 in good health.

For the CDR3, the DNA is TGTGCCAGCAGCTTGGGTAGACGACCATACTATGGCTACACCTTC. Protein: CASSLGRRPYYGYTF. This chain uses TRBV5-5 with TRBJ1-2, with D unresolved. Trimming left V 0 bases short and J 3 bases short, with 12 bases between. This CDR3 contains 15 residues. The germline gives CDR1 SGHKS, CDR2 YYEKEE (reference sequence). The complete variable domain, with remaining parts taken from reference TRBV5-5 and TRBJ1-2, reads DAGVTQSPTHLIKTRGQQVTLRCSPISGHKSVSWYQQVLGQGPQFIFQYYEKEERGRGNFPDRFSARQFPNYSSELNVNALLLGDSALYLCASSLGRRPYYGYTFGSGTRLTVV.